These 9 T cell receptor beta chains were all obtained from the same sample, sequenced in a study of T cell repertoires in cytomegalovirus infection (dated by TCRdb to about 2019). Sequencing was carried out with an Illumina HiSeq 1500. TCRdb took the public reads, trimmed them with fastp at Q25, ran MiXCR for clone calling and kept in-frame beta chains. Each record represents a unique CDR3 protein, reported with the most common genes and DNA among its rows. For this sample there are approximately 910,000 distinct CDR3 sequences; 30% to 40% appear just once. Over 13% of the sample is taken by the ten largest. The treatment or condition label, as the study defines it: in vitro stimulation with specific CMV peptide epitopes to enrich CMV-specific T cells. These receptors have no identified antigens. Specimen: cultured CD8+ T cells from PBMCs, collected from culture after CMV antigen stimulation. These receptors were collected from a human donor in good health (CMV status not recorded). Some clones in this sample may be carry-over from other donors' samples.

This clonotype showed up just a few times. CDR3 in amino acids: CASSLEYSRYNEQFF. The CDR3 bases are TGTGCCAGCAGCCTGGAGTATTCTCGGTACAATGAGCAGTTCTTC. The chain employs TRBV11-2 and TRBJ2-1; D remains unclear. The CDR3 contains 15 residues. Germline values: CDR1 SGHAT, CDR2 FQNNGV. V was trimmed by 5 bases and J by 4 bases, leaving 15 bases between them.

The sample holds a few counts of this clonotype. The chain couples TRBV12-3 or TRBV12-4 to TRBJ1-1; no firm D call. The V gene lost 5 bases and the J gene lost 11 bases, with 18 bases spanning the gap. The CDR3 loop spans 13 amino acids. CDR3 DNA sequence: TGTGCCAGCAGTAAAGGCAGGCGGTCCGAGGCTTTCTTT. Protein sequence: CASSKGRRSEAFF.

The gene calls are TRBV12-3 or TRBV12-4 and TRBJ1-1; TRBD1 is a possible D gene (5 bases). Trimming pared 2 bases from V and 6 bases from J, leaving 10 bases between. This CDR3 region has 13 residues. CDR3 region: CASSLRSGAEAFF. DNA for the CDR3: TGTGCCAGCAGTTTAAGATCGGGGGCTGAAGCTTTCTTT.

This clonotype was recorded a few times. CDR3 loop: CASSLDLEKLFF. Here the CDR3 DNA reads TGTGCCAGCAGCTTAGACCTTGAAAAACTGTTTTTT. This chain joins TRBV7-9 and TRBJ1-4; D unresolved. V was clipped by 1 base and J by 7 bases, with 4 bases between them. CDR3 size: 12 residues. Germline values: CDR1 SEHNR, CDR2 FQNEAQ (reference sequence).

This clonotype was counted a few times. The rearrangement links TRBV9 to TRBJ1-3, with 7 bases that match TRBD1. V lost 4 bases to trimming and J lost 3 bases; unmatched junction nucleotides: 7. Germline V lookup: CDR1 SGDLS, CDR2 YYNGEE. This CDR3 contains 15 residues. The DNA for the CDR3 is TGTGCCAGCAGCCCCCAGGGGGGCTTTGGAAACACCATATATTTT. Translated, it gives CASSPQGGFGNTIYF.

This clonotype was detected only a few times. Here the CDR3 reads CAIRTAVGYTF. For the CDR3, the DNA is TGTGCCATCAGGACGGCGGTCGGCTACACCTTC. The chain uses TRBV10-3 and TRBJ1-2; D is uncertain. Germline CDR1 ENHRY, CDR2 SYGVKD. The V end lost 6 bases, the J end lost 8 bases, and 10 bases lay between the germline ends. The CDR3 consists of 11 residues.

The table lists this clonotype with a few counts. The chain couples TRBV10-3 to TRBJ2-1; 8 bases fit TRBD1. The germline V gene has CDR1 ENHRY and CDR2 SYGVKD. CDR3 size: 14 residues. With 11 bases clipped from V and 3 bases from J, the junction kept 9 bases outside the gene matches. This chain's CDR3 is CASNSGQDYNEQFF. The CDR3, as DNA: TGTGCCTCCAACTCGGGACAGGACTACAATGAGCAGTTCTTC.

In this sample, this clonotype turned up a few times. The V call is TRBV6-5, the J call TRBJ2-7; D gene unclear. The CDR3 length is 15 residues. Germline CDR1 reads MNHEY; CDR2 reads SVGAGI. Trimming stripped 2 bases from V and 1 base from J, with 12 bases between. The CDR3 DNA is TGTGCCAGCAGTTACGGGCCTGTAGAGTCCTACGAGCAGTACTTC. Translation gives CASSYGPVESYEQYF.

The chain has TRBV4-2 and TRBJ2-1; D remains unclear. Per the germline V gene, CDR1 is LGHNA and CDR2 is YNFKEQ. The CDR3 runs to 14 residues. Trimming stripped 1 base from V and 7 bases from J, with 11 bases between. As DNA, the CDR3 is TGTGCCAGCAGCCAAGGAGTCATGGCAAATGAGCAGTTCTTC. Translated, it gives CASSQGVMANEQFF.